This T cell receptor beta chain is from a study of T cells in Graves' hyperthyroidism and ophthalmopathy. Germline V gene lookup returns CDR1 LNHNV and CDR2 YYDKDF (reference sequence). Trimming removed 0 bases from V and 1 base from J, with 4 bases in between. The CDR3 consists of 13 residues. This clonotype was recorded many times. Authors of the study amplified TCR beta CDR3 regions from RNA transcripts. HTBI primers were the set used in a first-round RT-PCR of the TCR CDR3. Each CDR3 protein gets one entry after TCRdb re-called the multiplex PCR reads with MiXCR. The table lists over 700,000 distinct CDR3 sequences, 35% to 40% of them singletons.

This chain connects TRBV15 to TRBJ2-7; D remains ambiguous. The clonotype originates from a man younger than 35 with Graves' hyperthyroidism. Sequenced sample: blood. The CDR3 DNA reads TGTGCCACCAGCAGAGAAAGGTCCTACGAGCAGTACTTC. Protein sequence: CATSRERSYEQYF.